Shown below are 32 T cell receptor beta chains from a single sample sequenced in a study of T-cell memory formation after mild COVID-19. TCRdb called the 5' RACE reads again in MiXCR, with one record for every CDR3 protein. The sample yields some 49,000 distinct CDR3 sequences, around 25% seen once. Material for sequencing was PBMCs or a T cell subset sorted from them (not recorded which). These receptors came from a man between 18 and 29 years old who had mild COVID-19 (a few samples of this study predate the infection). Cell type and time point are not known.

This chain uses TRBV4-2 with TRBJ1-1; no reliable D call. The CDR3 length is 14 residues. Germline CDR1 reads LGHNA; CDR2 reads YNFKEQ. Trimming removed 1 base from V and 1 base from J, with 7 bases in between. CDR3 sequence: CASSQGPRNTEAFF. CDR3 nucleotide sequence: TGTGCCAGCAGCCAAGGACCTCGGAACACTGAAGCTTTCTTT.

This clonotype was recorded a few times. The genes are TRBV4-3 and TRBJ2-3, with 9 bases aligning to TRBD2. Losses at the gene ends were 1 base for V and 6 bases for J; bases not matched to a gene: 8. The CDR3 covers 16 residues. Germline-derived CDR1 and CDR2 are LGHNA and YSLEER. In nucleotides, the CDR3 is TGCGCCAGCAGCCAAGCGGCTAGCGGGGTTAGGGATACGCAGTATTTT. Its translation is CASSQAASGVRDTQYF.

V usage is TRBV6-5 and J usage is TRBJ2-7, with D perhaps TRBD1 (6 bases). This CDR3 has 15 amino acids. With 7 bases removed from V and 2 bases from J, the gap between germline ends came to 18 bases. Germline values: CDR1 MNHEY, CDR2 SVGAGI. CDR3 DNA: TGTGCCAGCACTCTTGGGCAGGGGTCCCCCTACGAGCAGTACGTC. It yields the protein CASTLGQGSPYEQYV.

The J gene is TRBJ2-1, the V gene TRBV24-1, with 9 bases aligning to TRBD2. The CDR3 contains 17 residues. The V gene's germline CDR1 is KGHDR and CDR2 SFDVKD. With 6 bases clipped from V and 4 bases from J, the junction kept 12 bases outside the gene matches. The CDR3 nucleotides are TGTGCCACCAGTACACTTGGTGTAGCGGGAGAATACAATGAGCAGTTCTTC. It translates to CATSTLGVAGEYNEQFF.

This clonotype was detected only a few times. The rearrangement joins TRBV4-2 to TRBJ2-2; D call uncertain. Germline V lookup: CDR1 LGHNA, CDR2 YNFKEQ. Trimming cost V 8 bases and J 6 bases, with 7 bases left between them. This CDR3 has 11 amino acids. The CDR3 spells CASEGAGELFF. In nucleotides, the CDR3 is TGTGCCAGCGAAGGTGCCGGGGAGCTGTTTTTT.

This clonotype was observed a handful of times. The chain is built from TRBV4-3 and TRBJ2-3, with D perhaps given as TRBD1 or TRBD2 (5 bases each). V was trimmed by 3 bases and J by 0 bases, leaving 19 bases between them. CDR1 and CDR2 from the germline V gene are LGHNA and YSLEER. The CDR3 is 18 amino acids. CDR3 amino acids: CASSQGLQRSPSTDTQYF. CDR3 sequence (DNA): TGCGCCAGCAGCCAGGGGCTGCAGCGGAGCCCTAGCACAGATACGCAGTATTTT.

This clonotype has a handful of counts. This chain connects TRBV5-1 to TRBJ2-1; D may be TRBD1 or TRBD2 (6 bases each). The ends were cut back, 1 base at V and 2 bases at J, with 7 bases in the middle. Germline-derived CDR1 and CDR2 are SGHRS and YFSETQ. The CDR3 runs to 14 residues. CDR3: CASSLRGAYNEQFF. CDR3 sequence (DNA): TGCGCCAGCAGCTTGAGGGGGGCCTACAATGAGCAGTTCTTC.

This clonotype was seen a handful of times. The rearrangement uses TRBV7-3 and TRBJ1-2, with D possibly being TRBD1 (6 bases). There are 13 residues in the CDR3. The V end was cut by 3 bases, the J end by 4 bases, with 9 bases between. Germline CDR1 is SGHTA and CDR2 is FQGTGA. CDR3 bases: TGTGCCAGCAGCTTTCGGGACACCTATGGCTACACCTTC. Translated: CASSFRDTYGYTF. Combining the CDR3 with reference TRBV7-3 and TRBJ1-2 gives the whole variable domain GAGVSQTPSNKVTEKGKYVELRCDPISGHTALYWYRQSLGQGPEFLIYFQGTGAADDSGLPNDRFFAVRPEGSVSTLKIQRTERGDSAVYLCASSFRDTYGYTFGSGTRLTVV.

The chain carries TRBV5-5 and TRBJ2-5; D assignment may be TRBD1 or TRBD2 (5 bases each). This CDR3 has 16 residues. The ends were cut back, 1 base at V and 0 bases at J, with 13 bases in the middle. The germline V gene encodes CDR1 SGHKS and CDR2 YYEKEE (reference sequence). This CDR3 reads CASSLWDETYQETQYF. DNA of the CDR3: TGTGCCAGCAGCTTGTGGGACGAAACCTACCAAGAGACCCAGTACTTC.

This chain links TRBV5-5 with TRBJ2-1; 10 nucleotides line up with TRBD2. Germline assignment: CDR1 SGHKS and CDR2 YYEKEE (reference sequence). The CDR3 covers 17 residues. V lost 0 bases to trimming and J lost 5 bases; unmatched junction nucleotides: 8. This CDR3 reads CASSLAVAGGYHNEQFF. CDR3 DNA: TGTGCCAGCAGCTTGGCCGTAGCGGGGGGCTATCACAATGAGCAGTTCTTC.

A few counts support this clonotype. The V and J genes are TRBV4-1 and TRBJ2-3; 8 bases fit TRBD1. The germline V gene encodes CDR1 MGHRA and CDR2 YSYEKL. J was trimmed by 4 bases and V by 2 bases; bases with no gene match: 8. This CDR3 comprises 16 residues. The CDR3 coding sequence is TGCGCCAGCAGCCAACCCCGGACAGGGCGCCCAGATACGCAGTATTTT. Translating gives CASSQPRTGRPDTQYF.

This clonotype was observed at least ten times. The chain employs TRBV9 and TRBJ1-1; TRBD1 is a possible D gene (6 bases). Germline CDR1 is SGDLS and CDR2 is YYNGEE. The V and J ends lost 4 bases and 5 bases respectively, with 18 bases between them. This CDR3 has 15 residues. The CDR3 bases are TGTGCCAGCAGCCCAACAAGGGGGGCCCTTACTGAAGCTTTCTTT. Its translation is CASSPTRGALTEAFF. The full variable domain, its missing parts supplied by reference TRBV9 and TRBJ1-1, is DSGVTQTPKHLITATGQRVTLRCSPRSGDLSVYWYQQSLDQGLQFLIQYYNGEERAKGNILERFSAQQFPDLHSELNLSSLELGDSALYFCASSPTRGALTEAFFGQGTRLTVV.

The rearrangement uses TRBV5-1 and TRBJ1-2; D is perhaps TRBD1 (5 bases). Germline V gene data show CDR1 as SGHRS and CDR2 as YFSETQ. Trimming pared 4 bases from V and 6 bases from J, leaving 22 bases between. This CDR3 spans 16 amino acids. This CDR3 reads CASSEAGTHLGDGYTF. CDR3 DNA: TGCGCCAGCAGCGAGGCCGGGACTCATCTAGGGGATGGCTACACCTTC.

This clonotype showed up just a few times. The rearrangement joins TRBV20-1 to TRBJ2-4, with D possibly TRBD2 on 5 matching bases. Trimming removed 0 bases from V and 9 bases from J, with 15 bases in between. Germline-derived CDR1 and CDR2 are DFQATT and SNEGSKA (reference sequence). This CDR3 region has 14 residues. The CDR3 nucleotides are TGCAGTGCTAGAGATCCGGCTAGCACGATCATTCAGTACTTC. Encoded protein: CSARDPASTIIQYF.

The rearrangement joins TRBV29-1 to TRBJ2-3; TRBD2 agrees at 9 bases. CDR1 SQVTM and CDR2 ANQGSEA come from the germline V gene. V was clipped by 7 bases and J by 1 base; unmatched bases: 6. This CDR3 has 14 amino acids. The CDR3 DNA reads as TGCAGCGCCCCCCCTAGCGGGGGCACAGATACGCAGTATTTT. Translating it yields CSAPPSGGTDTQYF.

This clonotype was seen more than once but under ten times. This rearrangement joins TRBV4-1 to TRBJ1-5; D not certain. Between the trimmed V and J ends, which lost 3 bases and 0 bases, there was a span of 12 bases. CDR1 MGHRA and CDR2 YSYEKL come from the germline V gene. The CDR3 covers 16 residues. The chain's CDR3 is CASSQDRTYSNQPQHF. In DNA, the CDR3 is TGCGCCAGCAGCCAGGATCGGACGTATAGCAATCAGCCCCAGCATTTT.

This chain uses TRBV29-1 with TRBJ2-1; D is unresolved. The germline CDR1 and CDR2 sequences are SQVTM and ANQGSEA. CDR3 length equals 14 residues. The ends were cut back, 0 bases at V and 4 bases at J, with 10 bases in the middle. The CDR3: CSVEDRNVYNEQFF. The DNA of the CDR3 is TGCAGCGTTGAAGATCGCAATGTTTACAATGAGCAGTTCTTC.

On this clonotype itself: The junction departs from germline at one end; a sequencing error may be responsible. The CDR3 region is CASSARLAGVYEHYF. The CDR3 nucleotides are TGTGCCAGCAGCGCACGACTAGCGGGGGTCTACGAGCATTACTTC. The V call is TRBV7-9, the J call TRBJ2-7, with 12 bases identical to TRBD2. Germline V lookup: CDR1 SEHNR, CDR2 FQNEAQ (reference sequence). The CDR3 has 15 residues.

This clonotype has more than one count but fewer than ten. The chain uses TRBV6-2 or TRBV6-3 and TRBJ2-5; D ambiguous. V was clipped by 2 bases and J by 4 bases, with 17 bases between them. This CDR3 is built from 16 residues. The germline CDR1 and CDR2 sequences are MNHEY and SVGEGT. CDR3 nucleotide sequence: TGTGCCAGCAGTTACATTAGTGCGAAGTTTGGAGAGACCCAGTACTTC. Its protein is CASSYISAKFGETQYF.

In its sample, this clonotype was seen a few times. The rearrangement joins TRBV5-1 to TRBJ2-7, with 8 bases matching TRBD2. The CDR3 has 13 residues. Trimming cost V 2 bases and J 6 bases; bases outside gene matches: 4. From germline, CDR1 is SGHRS and CDR2 YFSETQ. The CDR3 is CASSFGGGREQYV. For the CDR3, the DNA is TGCGCCAGCAGCTTCGGGGGGGGTCGCGAGCAGTACGTC.

The table lists this clonotype with a few counts. The chain is built from TRBV6-2 or TRBV6-3 and TRBJ2-7; D unresolved. V gave up 7 bases and J gave up 6 bases, with 13 bases separating them. Germline loops: CDR1 MNHEY, CDR2 SVGEGT. The CDR3 spans 12 residues. CDR3 DNA: TGTGCCAGCAATGCCAGGCTTGGCGAGCAGTACGTC. Residues: CASNARLGEQYV.

The chain uses TRBV7-2 and TRBJ1-2, with D perhaps matching TRBD1 (6 bases). V shed 5 bases and J shed 6 bases, with 10 bases lying between them. The CDR3 runs to 12 residues. CDR1 and CDR2 from the germline V gene are SGHTA and FQGNSA. CDR3: CASSQRGDGYTF. CDR3 coding DNA: TGTGCCAGCAGCCAAAGGGGGGATGGCTACACCTTC. Full variable domain (remainder filled in from reference TRBV7-2 and TRBJ1-2): GAGVSQSPSNKVTEKGKDVELRCDPISGHTALYWYRQSLGQGLEFLIYFQGNSAPDKSGLPSDRFSAERTGGSVSTLTIQRTQQEDSAVYLCASSQRGDGYTFGSGTRLTVV.

The table lists this clonotype with a few counts. V usage is TRBV12-3 or TRBV12-4 and J usage is TRBJ2-5; D gene unclear. Trimming cost V 8 bases and J 2 bases, with 27 bases left between them. This CDR3 has 18 residues. The CDR3 loop reads CASSVSVVPRAIQETQYF. The CDR3 DNA reads TGTGCCAGCTCAGTTTCGGTAGTTCCGAGAGCTATACAAGAGACCCAGTACTTC.

This chain joins TRBV19 and TRBJ1-2, with D hard to call. With 5 bases removed from V and 4 bases from J, the gap between germline ends came to 17 bases. The germline gives CDR1 LNHDA, CDR2 SQIVND (reference sequence). This CDR3 comprises 15 residues. The CDR3 loop reads CASSLGSAVIYGYTF. The CDR3 DNA reads TGTGCCAGTAGTTTAGGTTCGGCAGTTATCTATGGCTACACCTTC.

This clonotype was observed a single time. The V gene is TRBV15, the J gene TRBJ1-4, with D perhaps matching TRBD1 (5 bases). V was trimmed by 1 base and J by 0 bases, leaving 12 bases between them. Germline loops: CDR1 LNHNV, CDR2 YYDKDF (reference sequence). The CDR3 extends over 17 amino acids. CDR3 coding DNA: TGTGCCACCAGCAGAGTGATCAGGGAGTCAACTAATGAAAAACTGTTTTTT. This encodes CATSRVIRESTNEKLFF. The whole variable domain, remainder taken from reference TRBV15 and TRBJ1-4, is DAMVIQNPRYQVTQFGKPVTLSCSQTLNHNVMYWYQQKSSQAPKLLFHYYDKDFNNEADTPDNFQSRRPNTSFCFLDIRSPGLGDTAMYLCATSRVIRESTNEKLFFGSGTQLSVL.

This clonotype was found a few times. The chain employs TRBV7-9 and TRBJ1-5; TRBD1 is a possible D gene (5 bases). Per germline, CDR1 SEHNR and CDR2 FQNEAQ (reference sequence). This CDR3 region has 13 residues. The V end was cut by 5 bases, the J end by 4 bases, with 9 bases between. CDR3 bases: TGTGCCAGCAGCCCCCGACAGAATCAGCCCCAGCATTTT. It specifies CASSPRQNQPQHF.

V gene TRBV2 combines with J gene TRBJ2-1; 10 nucleotides line up with TRBD2. J lost 3 bases, V lost 4 bases, and 6 bases had no gene match. Germline V gene lookup returns CDR1 SNHLY and CDR2 FYNNEI. CDR3 length equals 16 residues. The CDR3 DNA is TGTGCCAGCAGTGCTCCTTCTAGCGGGGGCTACAATGAGCAGTTCTTC. The encoded protein is CASSAPSSGGYNEQFF. Full variable domain (rest looked up from reference TRBV2 and TRBJ2-1): EPEVTQTPSHQVTQMGQEVILRCVPISNHLYFYWYRQILGQKVEFLVSFYNNEISEKSEIFDDQFSVERPDGSNFTLKIRSTKLEDSAMYFCASSAPSSGGYNEQFFGPGTRLTVL.

The V call is TRBV6-5, the J call TRBJ2-1; TRBD2 matches 7 bases. This CDR3 comprises 15 residues. The trim removed 4 bases at V and 8 bases at J, leaving 11 bases unmatched. CDR1 and CDR2 from the germline V gene are MNHEY and SVGAGI. CDR3 DNA: TGTGCCAGCAGTTCGTTGGCGGGGGTCGGGGATGAGCAGTTCTTC. Translated: CASSSLAGVGDEQFF.

A few counts support this clonotype. The rearrangement uses TRBV5-4 and TRBJ2-7; tentatively, D is TRBD2 (7 bases). The CDR3 spans 14 residues. Germline V CDR1 and CDR2: SGHNT, YYREEE (reference sequence). The V and J ends lost 5 bases and 4 bases respectively, with 16 bases between them. The CDR3 reads CASRLWGGLYEQYF. Written as DNA, the CDR3 is TGTGCCAGCAGACTCTGGGGGGGCCTTTACGAGCAGTACTTC.

This clonotype showed up just a few times. The V call is TRBV4-3, the J call TRBJ1-2, with 7 bases that match TRBD1. Germline V gene sequence: CDR1 LGHNA, CDR2 YSLEER. The length of the CDR3 is 16 residues. V shed 4 bases and J 7 bases; nucleotides not matched to a gene: 15. The CDR3 reads CASSRSYGDSLTGYTF. DNA of the CDR3: TGCGCCAGCAGCCGGAGTTACGGGGACAGCCTCACTGGCTACACCTTC.

This clonotype has a count of ten or more. The CDR3 coding sequence is TGTGCCAGCAGCTTCCAGGCGGCAGGCCGGGAGCTGTTTTTT. This codes for CASSFQAAGRELFF. V usage is TRBV7-9 and J usage is TRBJ2-2; no firm D call. V lost 3 bases, J lost 9 bases, and 14 bases lay in between. The CDR3 is 14 residues long. The germline V gene encodes CDR1 SEHNR and CDR2 FQNEAQ (reference sequence). The whole variable domain, remainder taken from reference TRBV7-9 and TRBJ2-2, is DTGVSQNPRHKITKRGQNVTFRCDPISEHNRLYWYRQTLGQGPEFLTYFQNEAQLEKSRLLSDRFSAERPKGSFSTLEIQRTEQGDSAMYLCASSFQAAGRELFFGEGSRLTVL.

The chain joins TRBV6-2 or TRBV6-3 to TRBJ2-1, with 12 bases identical to TRBD1. Trimming at V came to 2 bases and at J to 8 bases, leaving 4 bases not matched to a gene. Germline CDR1 MNHEY, CDR2 SVGEGT. There are 15 residues in the CDR3. DNA for the CDR3: TGTGCCAGCAGTTACCGGGGACAGGGGGCGGATGAGCAGTTCTTC. Protein: CASSYRGQGADEQFF.